By frequency in the sample, the clone carrying this T cell receptor beta chain is medium-sized. This entry comes from a study of liver allograft versus peripheral blood T cells. Study in general: Comparative analysis was performed on T cell receptor repertoires from transplanted livers and from recipients' peripheral blood.

MiXCR, run by TCRdb on the reads, gives a single entry per CDR3 protein. The data hold 1,100 or so distinct CDR3 sequences, with under 25% observed a single time. V was cut by 4 bases and J by 6 bases, with 16 bases left in between. The length of the CDR3 is 14 residues. In germline, CDR1 is SEHNR, CDR2 FQNEAQ (reference sequence). The clonotype comes from a human patient who had a liver transplant. Some T cells may be provided by the graft donor. V and J are TRBV7-9 and TRBJ2-7, with D perhaps TRBD1 (6 bases). The CDR3 loop reads CASSSSLDSGEQYF. Here the CDR3 DNA reads TGTGCCAGCAGCTCTTCCTTGGACAGCGGCGAGCAGTACTTC.